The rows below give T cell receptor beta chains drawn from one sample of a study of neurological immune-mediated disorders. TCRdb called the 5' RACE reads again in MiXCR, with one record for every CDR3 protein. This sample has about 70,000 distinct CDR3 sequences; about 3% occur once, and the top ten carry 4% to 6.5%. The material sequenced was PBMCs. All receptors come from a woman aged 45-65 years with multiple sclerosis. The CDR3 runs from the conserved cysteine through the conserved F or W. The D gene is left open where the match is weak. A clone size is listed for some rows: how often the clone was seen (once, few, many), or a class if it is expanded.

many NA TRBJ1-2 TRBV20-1 CSANPGAGYTF TGCAGTGCTAATCCAGGGGCTGGCTACACCTTC
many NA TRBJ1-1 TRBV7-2 CASSPPGRMNTEAFF TGTGCCAGCAGCCCACCGGGACGGATGAACACTGAAGCTTTCTTT
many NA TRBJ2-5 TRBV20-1 CSAPHPDWSQETQYF TGCAGTGCGCCGCATCCCGACTGGAGCCAAGAGACCCAGTACTTC
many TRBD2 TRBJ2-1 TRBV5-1 CASSVAGGGYNEQFF TGCGCCAGCAGCGTTGCGGGAGGAGGCTACAATGAGCAGTTCTTC
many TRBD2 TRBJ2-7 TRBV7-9 CASSLSLTSGSYEQYF TGTGCCAGCAGCTTAAGTCTTACTAGCGGGAGTTACGAGCAGTACTTC
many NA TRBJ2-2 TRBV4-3 CASSQEVGGRTGELFF TGCGCCAGCAGCCAAGAGGTTGGGGGGCGCACCGGGGAGCTGTTTTTT
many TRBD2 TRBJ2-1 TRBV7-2 CASSPTSGGVGEQFF TGTGCCAGCAGCCCGACTAGCGGGGGGGTAGGAGAGCAGTTCTTC
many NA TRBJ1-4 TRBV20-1 CSPDGVGEKLFF TGCAGTCCCGACGGGGTGGGTGAAAAACTGTTTTTT
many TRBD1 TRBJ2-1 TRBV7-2 CASSLLPWGGTGRTDEQFF TGTGCCAGCAGCTTACTCCCGTGGGGGGGGACAGGGCGCACTGATGAGCAGTTCTTC
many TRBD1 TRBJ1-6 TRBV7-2 CASSPKTGEGNSPLHF TGTGCCAGCAGCCCCAAGACAGGGGAAGGGAATTCACCCCTCCACTTT
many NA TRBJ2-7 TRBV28 CASSFLDTYYEQYF TGTGCCAGCAGTTTTCTGGACACCTACTACGAGCAGTACTTC
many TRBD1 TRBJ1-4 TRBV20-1 CSAPGQGAEKLFF TGCAGTGCTCCGGGACAGGGGGCGGAAAAACTGTTTTTT
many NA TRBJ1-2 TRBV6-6 CASTKGGATKSPYGYTF TGTGCCAGCACCAAAGGAGGGGCAACAAAGAGTCCCTATGGCTACACCTTC
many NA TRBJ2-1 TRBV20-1 CSARALGSSYNEQFF TGCAGTGCTAGAGCTCTGGGGAGCTCCTACAATGAGCAGTTCTTC
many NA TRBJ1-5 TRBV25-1 CASSDRDNQPQHF TGTGCCAGCAGTGACAGGGACAATCAGCCCCAGCATTTT
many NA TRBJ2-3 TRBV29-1 CSVTPGPRDTQYF TGCAGCGTGACCCCGGGACCCAGGGATACGCAGTATTTT
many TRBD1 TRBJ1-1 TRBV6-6 CASSTQQGIVEAFF TGTGCCAGCAGTACCCAACAGGGGATAGTTGAAGCTTTCTTT
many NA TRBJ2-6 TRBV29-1 CSVGLSGANVLTF TGCAGCGTTGGCCTCTCTGGGGCCAACGTCCTGACTTTC
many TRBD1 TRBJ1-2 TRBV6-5 CASSSGQGGNYGYTF TGTGCCAGCAGCTCCGGACAGGGGGGGAACTATGGCTACACCTTC
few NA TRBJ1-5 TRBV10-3 CAISKGLGDQPQHF TGTGCCATCAGTAAAGGGCTTGGGGATCAGCCCCAGCATTTT
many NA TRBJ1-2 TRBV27 CASTSANYGYTF TGTGCCAGCACTTCGGCTAACTATGGCTACACCTTC
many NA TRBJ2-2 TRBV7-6 CASSLFLKTGELFF TGTGCCAGCAGCTTATTTTTGAAGACCGGGGAGCTGTTTTTT
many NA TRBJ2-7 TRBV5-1 CASRPGSDLYEQYF TGCGCCAGCAGGCCGGGATCGGACCTCTACGAGCAGTACTTC
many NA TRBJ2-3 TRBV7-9 CASTLSDTQYF TGTGCCAGCACCTTGTCAGATACGCAGTATTTT
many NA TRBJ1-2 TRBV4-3 CASSQEVGYGDGYTF TGCGCCAGCAGCCAAGAGGTTGGGTACGGAGATGGCTACACCTTC
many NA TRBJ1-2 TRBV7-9 CASSLWTRDGYTF TGTGCCAGCAGCTTATGGACTAGAGATGGCTACACCTTC
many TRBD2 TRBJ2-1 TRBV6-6 CASSQGTSRNEQFF TGTGCCAGCAGCCAGGGGACTAGCCGCAATGAGCAGTTCTTC
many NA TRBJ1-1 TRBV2 CASTKQGIDTEAFF TGTGCCAGCACTAAGCAGGGGATAGACACTGAAGCTTTCTTT
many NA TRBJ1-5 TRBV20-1 CSASLPHVPDGQPQHF TGCAGTGCTAGTCTACCCCATGTCCCCGACGGTCAGCCCCAGCATTTT
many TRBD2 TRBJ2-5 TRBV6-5 CASSSLAGEQETQYF TGTGCCAGCAGTTCTCTAGCGGGAGAGCAAGAGACCCAGTACTTC
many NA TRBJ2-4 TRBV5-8 CASSPWAVAKNIQYF TGTGCCAGCAGCCCCTGGGCGGTAGCCAAAAACATTCAGTACTTC
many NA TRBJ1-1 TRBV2 CASRVERTPEAFF TGTGCCAGCAGAGTGGAAAGGACCCCTGAAGCTTTCTTT
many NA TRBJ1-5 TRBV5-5 CASSLGLSDNQPQHF TGTGCCAGCAGCTTGGGGCTGTCCGACAATCAGCCCCAGCATTTT
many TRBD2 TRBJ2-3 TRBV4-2 CASSQGLAGPADTQYF TGTGCCAGCAGCCAAGGGCTAGCGGGACCGGCAGATACGCAGTATTTT
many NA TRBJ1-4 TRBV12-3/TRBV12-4 CASSLWEVNEKLFF TGTGCCAGCAGTTTATGGGAAGTTAATGAAAAACTGTTTTTT
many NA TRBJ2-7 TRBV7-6 CASSPVEQYF TGTGCCAGCAGCCCCGTGGAGCAGTACTTC
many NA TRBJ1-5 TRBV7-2 CASSLGRFSNQPQHF TGTGCCAGCAGCCTCGGACGCTTTAGCAATCAGCCCCAGCATTTT
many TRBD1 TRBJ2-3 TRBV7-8 CASSLGARDSWRPSLDTQYF TGTGCCAGCAGCTTAGGAGCCCGGGACAGTTGGAGGCCCTCATTAGATACGCAGTATTTT
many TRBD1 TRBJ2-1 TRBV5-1 CASSLGGGDYNEQFF TGCGCCAGCAGCTTGGGAGGGGGCGACTACAATGAGCAGTTCTTC
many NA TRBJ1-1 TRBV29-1 CSVAARGNTEAFF TGCAGCGTTGCGGCCCGGGGAAACACTGAAGCTTTCTTT
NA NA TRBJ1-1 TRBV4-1 CASSQEGKRGSTEAFF TGCGCCAGCAGCCAAGAGGGGAAACGGGGTTCAACTGAAGCTTTCTTT
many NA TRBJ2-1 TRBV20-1 CSARVGDNEQFF TGCAGTGCTAGGGTAGGGGACAATGAGCAGTTCTTC
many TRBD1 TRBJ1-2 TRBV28 CASRIGQVASYGYTF TGTGCCAGCAGGATTGGACAGGTGGCTTCCTATGGCTACACCTTC
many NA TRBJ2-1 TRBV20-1 CSARAPARTVFNEQFF TGCAGTGCTAGAGCCCCTGCCAGGACCGTCTTCAATGAGCAGTTCTTC